The 9 T cell receptor beta chains below were found in one sample sequenced in a study of technical replicates of blood from a few donors. Assay: immunoSEQ multiplex PCR; the TCRdb copy retains only in-frame clones and omits some. The sample carries around 76,000 clones, 75% to 95% recorded once. Sequencing was carried out using T cells isolated from PBMCs. The receptor source for this set is a human donor in good health.

The chain recombines TRBV29-1 with TRBJ2-5; the match to TRBD1 covers 8 bases. CDR1 is SQVTM and CDR2 is ANQGSEA in the germline V gene. V lost 4 bases, J lost 4 bases, and 11 bases stayed unmatched. CDR3 length equals 15 residues. The CDR3, as DNA: TGCAGCGTTGGGCCTCAGGGGGCGATCGGAGAGACCCAGTACTTC. Translated, it gives CSVGPQGAIGETQYF.

The CDR3 DNA reads as TGTGCCAGTAGTACACCGGGGGGGGATGGCTACACCTTC. Protein sequence: CASSTPGGDGYTF. The rearrangement joins TRBV19 to TRBJ1-2, with a weak D call TRBD1 (5 bases). The CDR3 runs to 13 residues. Germline CDR1 and CDR2: LNHDA and SQIVND (reference sequence). Trimming removed 4 bases from V and 6 bases from J, with 12 bases in between.

The V gene is TRBV4-1, the J gene TRBJ1-1, with D perhaps TRBD1 (6 bases). The V gene lost 0 bases and the J gene lost 1 base, with 9 bases spanning the gap. The CDR3 loop spans 15 amino acids. Germline CDR1 MGHRA, CDR2 YSYEKL. The CDR3 DNA is TGCGCCAGCAGCCAAGAACTACAGGGGAACACTGAAGCTTTCTTT. Translated, it gives CASSQELQGNTEAFF.

This rearrangement joins TRBV7-8 to TRBJ2-5; tentatively, D is TRBD2 (7 bases). The CDR3 covers 16 residues. Trimming took 5 bases from V and 5 from J, leaving 21 bases between them. In germline, CDR1 is SGHVS, CDR2 FQNEAQ. The CDR3, as DNA: TGTGCCAGCAGCCAACCCCTTAGGGGGGGCAAGGAGACCCAGTACTTC. Protein product: CASSQPLRGGKETQYF. The variable domain in full, with the rest retrieved from reference TRBV7-8 and TRBJ2-5, is GAGVSQSPRYKVAKRGQDVALRCDPISGHVSLFWYQQALGQGPEFLTYFQNEAQLDKSGLPSDRFFAERPEGSVSTLKIQRTQQEDSAVYLCASSQPLRGGKETQYFGPGTRLLVL.

V gene TRBV11-1 combines with J gene TRBJ1-1; D call uncertain. V was pared by 8 bases and J by 2 bases, with 9 bases between. The CDR3 loop spans 12 amino acids. The germline V gene has CDR1 SGHAT and CDR2 FQDESV (reference sequence). The CDR3 protein is CASGRTNTEAFF. As DNA, the CDR3 is TGTGCCAGCGGGCGGACTAACACTGAAGCTTTCTTT.

V is TRBV6-5 and J is TRBJ2-1, with 9 positions matching TRBD1. Losses at the gene ends were 6 bases for V and 1 base for J; bases not matched to a gene: 1. The germline gives CDR1 MNHEY, CDR2 SVGAGI. The CDR3 spans 14 residues. The CDR3 protein is CASRTGGSYNEQFF. The CDR3 nucleotides read TGTGCCAGCAGGACAGGGGGTTCCTACAATGAGCAGTTCTTC.

This chain uses TRBV5-1 with TRBJ2-1; a weak D match, TRBD1 (6 bases). The germline CDR1 and CDR2 sequences are SGHRS and YFSETQ. The CDR3 has 16 amino acids. V lost 0 bases to trimming and J lost 1 base, with 11 bases between them. The CDR3 DNA sequence: TGCGCCAGCAGCTTGGACCGTCAGGGGTCCTACAATGAGCAGTTCTTC. Translated, it gives CASSLDRQGSYNEQFF.

The V gene is TRBV7-9, the J gene TRBJ2-2, with D possibly being TRBD2 (6 bases). CDR3 length equals 15 residues. CDR1 is SEHNR and CDR2 is FQNEAQ in the germline V gene (reference sequence). The V gene lost 3 bases and the J gene lost 5 bases, with 13 bases spanning the gap. CDR3 nucleotide sequence: TGTGCCAGCAGCTTGGGATCAGGAGGGACCGGGGAGCTGTTTTTT. Translated, it gives CASSLGSGGTGELFF.

This chain's CDR3 is CASRETGEQETQYF. CDR3 nucleotides: TGTGCCAGCAGAGAGACGGGGGAACAAGAGACCCAGTACTTC. The rearrangement links TRBV7-9 to TRBJ2-5, with D possibly TRBD2 on 6 matching bases. CDR3 length: 14 residues. Germline CDR1 reads SEHNR; CDR2 reads FQNEAQ (reference sequence). With 6 bases removed from V and 2 bases from J, the gap between germline ends came to 13 bases.